The rows below give T cell receptor beta chains drawn from one sample of a study of blood T cell repertoires in COVID-19. Clones were read by immunoSEQ multiplex PCR, and TCRdb kept only the in-frame ones, dropping some. This table holds about 180,000 clones, about 85% found once. Sequenced material: peripheral blood. These receptors were obtained from a person aged 70 to 85 with COVID-19, enrolled during active disease. The CDR3 runs from the conserved cysteine through the conserved F or W. A row's size may be missing; if present it is once, few, many or a size class.

clone_size,v_call,cdr3_aa
.,TRBV6-5,CASSYGQNYEQYF
.,TRBV15,CATSSGQGARQETQYF
.,TRBV28,CASLPLLGRLAGGSQYF
.,TRBV10-3,CAIREETGPGYTF
few,TRBV7-3,CASSLAGGTYNEQFF
.,TRBV14,CASSQEEERSTEAFF
.,TRBV15,CATSREMDRVNEQFF
.,TRBV3-1/TRBV3-2,CASSQGGTRFAGANVLTF
.,TRBV7-9,CASSLERGEQFF
.,TRBV5-4,CASSLGFRTSGFETQYF
.,TRBV6-4,CASSVDRNSPLHF
.,TRBV5-6,CASRDTGGVTDTQYF
.,TRBV6-2/TRBV6-3,CASSPNLGRAETQYF
.,TRBV3-1/TRBV3-2,CASSPDRVGEQFF
.,TRBV7-8,CASSRGQGDGYTF
.,TRBV7-6,CASSLAGIRQEVYNEQFF
.,TRBV5-6,CASSLGREWQETQYF
once,TRBV28,CASTPMGLTIYEQYF
few,TRBV7-9,CASSGGSNQPQHF
.,TRBV27,CASSLRSYEGETQYF
.,TRBV27,CASSLLPTSTDTQYF
once,TRBV5-1,CASRHDGTINYEQYF
.,TRBV9,CASSVGAGGISSGNTIYF
few,TRBV6-5,CASTTVGRGDGYTF
.,TRBV6-2/TRBV6-3,CASSSQGSETQYF
once,TRBV9,CASSAGTSGIQEQFF
.,TRBV7-7,CASSLNPTMMNSYNEQFF
.,TRBV11-2,CASSLSGSGKAYEQYF
.,TRBV27,CASSPGRNSNQPQHF
.,TRBV9,CASSPWDRGGPYNEQFF
.,TRBV19,CASSPDRGLRGGYTF
.,TRBV28,CASSVVESQETQYF
.,TRBV10-1,CASSEELYTGTGKSGYTF
.,TRBV24-1,CATSDTRNTEAFF
.,TRBV19,CASSTPGLQETQYF
.,TRBV5-4,CASSVDRTYNSPLHF
.,TRBV14,CASSQVTVRNTEAFF
.,TRBV4-2,CASSQQTGFGTDTQYF
.,TRBV3-1/TRBV3-2,CASLRAGELFF
.,TRBV19,CASGRDEQFF
once,TRBV6-5,CASITGSGNTIYF